The clone carrying this T cell receptor (beta chain) was seen a few times. Its matching antigen is unknown. The data were taken from a study of T cell repertoires in cytomegalovirus infection. The overall study: Through public TCR beta signatures, both CMV infection and matching HLA type were indicated.

TCRdb called the reads again in MiXCR, with one record for every CDR3 protein. The table shows about 89,000 distinct CDR3 sequences, with 29% occurring only once. This CDR3 is 13 amino acids long. V was clipped by 8 bases and J by 3 bases, with 14 bases between them. Germline V lookup: CDR1 SNHLY, CDR2 FYNNEI. The receptor was derived from a human donor in good health (CMV status not recorded). Some clones in this sample may be carry-over from other donors' samples. The gene calls are TRBV2 and TRBJ2-7; D unresolved. The starting material was CD8+ T cells from cultured PBMCs, obtained from culture after CMV antigen stimulation. Here the CDR3 DNA reads TGTGCCAGCGTAATTCCGGAGCTCTACGAGCAGTACTTC. This gives the protein CASVIPELYEQYF.